The present T cell receptor (beta chain) was sequenced within a study of blood T cell repertoires in COVID-19. About the study: Sources were T cells, B-cell-depleted T cells, or PBMCs; the material itself was cDNA or gDNA.

The V and J ends lost 4 bases and 3 bases respectively, with 13 bases between them. This CDR3 is built from 14 residues. In germline, CDR1 is SGHNT, CDR2 YYREEE (reference sequence). This clone came up a few times. In the study's own analysis: The authors estimated nucleated cell counts from reference gene primer amplification. Some clones are missing from TCRdb's copy, which holds only in-frame ones; the method was immunoSEQ multiplex PCR. D and trimming were read from the DNA, whereas the V and J calls and clone size are those reported in that table. The sample gives 200,000 to 250,000 clones, about 82% of which show up once; approximately 13% is in the top ten.

Sequences were obtained from peripheral blood. This clonotype originated in a man older than 75 with acute or convalescent COVID-19. This sequence joins TRBV5-4 and TRBJ1-1; D gene unclear. This CDR3 is CASSPSFRDTEAFF. Written as DNA, the CDR3 is TGTGCCAGCAGCCCGTCGTTCCGGGACACTGAAGCTTTCTTT.